This T cell receptor (beta chain) was recorded in a study of blood T cell repertoires in COVID-19. Study at large: COVID-19 samples collected from the United States, Italy and Spain covered acute and convalescent phases. T cells, B-cell-depleted T cells, or PBMCs provided the cDNA or gDNA that served as material.

Germline CDR1 reads MNHNS; CDR2 reads SASEGT. The CDR3 spans 14 residues. The V gene lost 1 base and the J gene lost 4 bases, with 10 bases spanning the gap. Source study methods: Estimation of nucleated cell counts was performed using reference gene primer amplification. TCRdb's copy holds only in-frame clones and misses some; the assay was immunoSEQ multiplex PCR. V and J calls plus clone size are reproduced from that table; the DNA served to infer D and trimming. The profile covers 180,000 or so clones, with 85% to 90% appearing a single time and around 7.8% taken by the ten largest. The V and J genes are TRBV6-1 and TRBJ1-2; D perhaps matches TRBD1 (5 bases). Sequenced: peripheral blood. The sequence was obtained from a woman aged 60-70 years with acute or convalescent COVID-19. CDR3 sequence reads: CASSEEGHRYGYTF. In nucleotides, the CDR3 is TGTGCCAGCAGTGAAGAGGGGCATCGCTATGGCTACACCTTC.